The rows below give T cell receptor beta chains drawn from one sample of a study of shared clonotypes between healthy human individuals. TCRdb's table, derived via immunoSEQ multiplex PCR, lists solely in-frame clones and lacks some. Seen here are some 580,000 clones, roughly 97% observed once, and the top ten hold about 0.06%. Sequencing input: naive CD4+ T cells sorted from blood. The origin of the receptors is a woman aged 25-40 years in good health. The CDR3 runs from the conserved cysteine through the conserved F or W. Fields, in order: V gene, J gene, CDR3 protein.

v_call: TRBV7-2; j_call: TRBJ2-1; cdr3_aa: CASSLGRPGGGVWEQFF
v_call: TRBV2; j_call: TRBJ1-5; cdr3_aa: CASSMDAGAQPQHF
v_call: TRBV19; j_call: TRBJ2-7; cdr3_aa: CASSIAGADPQYF
v_call: TRBV6-1; j_call: TRBJ1-1; cdr3_aa: CASKVQRDTEAFF
v_call: TRBV28; j_call: -; cdr3_aa: CATLAGSSPYEQYF
v_call: TRBV10-3; j_call: TRBJ1-1; cdr3_aa: CAISTTINRGRTEAFF
v_call: TRBV11-2; j_call: TRBJ1-1; cdr3_aa: CASSLVGSSGQGNTEAFF
v_call: TRBV2; j_call: TRBJ2-2; cdr3_aa: CASSVMNTGELFF
v_call: TRBV25-1; j_call: TRBJ1-4; cdr3_aa: CASGTSLASEKLFF
v_call: TRBV7-8; j_call: TRBJ1-1; cdr3_aa: CASSHRGKESTEAFF